This TCR beta chain was found in a study of cytomegalovirus exposure and HLA in healthy donors. Use of 60 Vbeta and 13 Jbeta primers characterized the PCR. Some clones are missing from TCRdb's copy, which holds only in-frame ones; the method was immunoSEQ multiplex PCR. The table shows over 85,000 clones, with about two thirds occurring only once. This CDR3 comprises 12 residues. The germline V and J ends were trimmed by 7 bases and 12 bases, with 18 bases remaining between them. Germline V gene sequence: CDR1 SNHLY, CDR2 FYNNEI. Comments on this clone: Its cognate antigen is unknown.

General observations from the study: An analysis that came later showed most CMV-associated TCR beta chains appearing HLA-restricted. The number of N-insertions in an Asian-associated ancestry cluster was reportedly below the approximately 700-donor mean in a later analysis.

This receptor was taken from a female donor in good health and CMV-seronegative. The source material was PBMCs. J is TRBJ1-2 and V is TRBV2; D not resolved. The CDR3, as DNA: TGTGCCAGCACCCTGAGACCGGGATTGGACACCTTC. Translation gives CASTLRPGLDTF.